One and the same sample provided the 9 T cell receptor beta chains below, sequenced in a study of shared clonotypes between healthy human individuals. Naivety among CD8 cells was defined by CD45RO negativity and positive CCR7 selection, thereby excluding terminally differentiated effector memory CD45RA+ cells. The method was immunoSEQ multiplex PCR; TCRdb's version includes in-frame clones alone and lacks a portion of them. The sample comprises about 2.2 million clones, just over 90% of which are singletons, and under 2% rests with the top ten. Input material: naive CD8+ T cells from PBMCs. These receptors came from a man between 18 and 35 years old in good health. Some clones in this sample may be carry-over from other donors' samples.

This rearrangement joins TRBV28 to TRBJ2-7; 8 bases agree with TRBD1. CDR1 is MDHEN, CDR2 SYDVKM, per germline. This CDR3 is built from 17 residues. After removal of 6 bases from V and 1 base from J, the junction contained 14 bases not matched to a gene. DNA of the CDR3: TGTGCCAGCAGCAACCCTACAGGGGGTTTTACTTCCTACGAGCAGTACTTC. Translation gives CASSNPTGGFTSYEQYF.

Comments on this clone: A much larger clone is a single base away; this may be a read error. Other DNA sequences within the sample encode an identical CDR3. J is TRBJ1-5 and V is TRBV28; D remains ambiguous. Germline CDR1 and CDR2: MDHEN and SYDVKM. The CDR3 has 14 residues. V gave up 3 bases and J gave up 0 bases, with 6 bases separating them. Here the CDR3 DNA reads TGTGCCAGCAGTTTGAGGGATAGCAATCAGCCCCAGCATTTT. Translation: CASSLRDSNQPQHF.

J is TRBJ1-4 and V is TRBV27; no clear D. Germline CDR1 is MNHEY and CDR2 is SMNVEV (reference sequence). V was pared by 8 bases and J by 0 bases, with 16 bases between. There are 16 residues in the CDR3. For the CDR3, the DNA is TGTGCCAGCGGATTGCAACTCAGCACAACTAATGAAAAACTGTTTTTT. Translation: CASGLQLSTTNEKLFF.

The chain carries TRBV2 and TRBJ2-7; the D gene is possibly TRBD1 (6 bases). This CDR3 has 12 residues. Germline CDR1 and CDR2: SNHLY and FYNNEI. V was cut by 9 bases and J by 3 bases, with 12 bases left in between. The chain's CDR3 is CARGVRGYEQYF. Written as DNA, the CDR3 is TGTGCCAGAGGGGTCAGGGGCTACGAGCAGTACTTC. The variable domain in full, completed from reference TRBV2 and TRBJ2-7, reads EPEVTQTPSHQVTQMGQEVILRCVPISNHLYFYWYRQILGQKVEFLVSFYNNEISEKSEIFDDQFSVERPDGSNFTLKIRSTKLEDSAMYFCARGVRGYEQYFGPGTRLTVT.

The V call is TRBV7-8, the J call TRBJ2-7; D remains ambiguous. V lost 2 bases to trimming and J lost 6 bases, with 11 bases between them. CDR3 size: 13 residues. Germline lookup yields CDR1 SGHVS and CDR2 FQNEAQ. The CDR3 region has the DNA TGTGCCAGCAGCTTATGGAGTGGCAGCGAGCAGTACTTC. Translated: CASSLWSGSEQYF. Full variable domain (missing parts from reference TRBV7-8 and TRBJ2-7): GAGVSQSPRYKVAKRGQDVALRCDPISGHVSLFWYQQALGQGPEFLTYFQNEAQLDKSGLPSDRFFAERPEGSVSTLKIQRTQQEDSAVYLCASSLWSGSEQYFGPGTRLTVT.

The chain employs TRBV9 and TRBJ1-3, with no clear D. The CDR3 totals 15 residues. Germline assignment: CDR1 SGDLS and CDR2 YYNGEE. The V gene lost 0 bases and the J gene lost 0 bases, with 7 bases spanning the gap. CDR3: CASSVDLASGNTIYF. CDR3 DNA sequence: TGTGCCAGCAGCGTAGATCTTGCCTCTGGAAACACCATATATTTT.

The V gene is TRBV10-3, the J gene TRBJ2-7; tentative D call: TRBD1 (6 bases). V shed 2 bases and J shed 5 bases, with 13 bases lying between them. Germline-derived CDR1 and CDR2 are ENHRY and SYGVKD. This CDR3 has 14 amino acids. The CDR3 region is CAISEGQGRNEQYF. CDR3 sequence (DNA): TGTGCCATCAGTGAGGGGCAGGGGCGGAACGAGCAGTACTTC.

The genes are TRBV28 and TRBJ2-1; weak D call: TRBD2 (6 bases). V lost 8 bases to trimming and J lost 7 bases, with 18 bases between them. This CDR3 spans 14 amino acids. Germline V lookup: CDR1 MDHEN, CDR2 SYDVKM. The CDR3 coding sequence is TGTGCCAGCCGAACGGGAGAAGGCAGGAATGAGCAGTTCTTC. This translates into CASRTGEGRNEQFF. Combining the CDR3 with reference TRBV28 and TRBJ2-1 gives the whole variable domain DVKVTQSSRYLVKRTGEKVFLECVQDMDHENMFWYRQDPGLGLRLIYFSYDVKMKEKGDIPEGYSVSREKKERFSLILESASTNQTSMYLCASRTGEGRNEQFFGPGTRLTVL.

This rearrangement joins TRBV6-1 to TRBJ1-3; 7 positions match TRBD1. Germline V gives CDR1 MNHNS, CDR2 SASEGT. CDR3 size: 15 residues. Trimming took 5 bases from V and 0 from J; bases not matched to a gene: 4. CDR3 sequence reads: CASSTGTASGNTIYF. The CDR3 DNA reads TGTGCCAGCAGTACCGGGACAGCCTCTGGAAACACCATATATTTT.